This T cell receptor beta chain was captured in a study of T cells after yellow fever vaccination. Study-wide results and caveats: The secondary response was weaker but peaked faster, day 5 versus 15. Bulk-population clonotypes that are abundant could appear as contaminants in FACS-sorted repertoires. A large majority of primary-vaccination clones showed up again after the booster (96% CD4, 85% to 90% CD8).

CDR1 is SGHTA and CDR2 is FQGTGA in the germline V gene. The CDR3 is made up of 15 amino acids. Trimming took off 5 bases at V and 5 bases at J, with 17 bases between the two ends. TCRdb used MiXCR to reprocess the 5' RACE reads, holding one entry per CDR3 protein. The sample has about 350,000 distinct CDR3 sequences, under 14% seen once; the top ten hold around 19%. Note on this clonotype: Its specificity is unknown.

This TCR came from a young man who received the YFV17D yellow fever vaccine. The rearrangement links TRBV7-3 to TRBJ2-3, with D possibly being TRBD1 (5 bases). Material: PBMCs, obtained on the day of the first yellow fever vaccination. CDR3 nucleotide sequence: TGTGCCAGCAGCCTCCATGCCACCCAGGGAGATACGCAGTATTTT. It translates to CASSLHATQGDTQYF.